One and the same sample provided the 4 T cell receptor beta chains below, sequenced in a study of regulatory T cells in long-lasting Graves disease. CDR3 regions were amplified by Arm-PCR using iRepertoire HTBI primers to build TCR beta libraries. TCRdb re-derived calls from the multiplex PCR reads in MiXCR, one entry per CDR3 protein. Of about 430,000 distinct CDR3 sequences listed, 15% were seen once; the top ten hold about 8.2%. Time point in this sample: newly diagnosed GD, antithyroid drugs for less than 3 months. Generation of the TCR library employed RNA extracted from PBMCs. The same data also went into a second study, on T cells in Graves' hyperthyroidism and ophthalmopathy.

The input for sequencing was peripheral blood mononuclear cells (PBMCs), taken at new diagnosis, from a patient treated with antithyroid drugs. Receptor source: a middle-aged woman with Graves disease.

This clonotype was recorded at least ten times. The chain employs TRBV28 and TRBJ1-5; TRBD1 might be the D (6 bases). Trimming removed 6 bases at V and 8 bases at J, with 23 bases between. The CDR3 consists of 16 residues. The germline V gene has CDR1 MDHEN and CDR2 SYDVKM. The CDR3 DNA reads as TGTGCCAGCAGCCATCGCCCGGGACACTTTATGGAGCCCCAGCATTTT. This sequence encodes CASSHRPGHFMEPQHF.

The sample holds many counts of this clonotype. The V gene is TRBV14, the J gene TRBJ2-3, with TRBD2 matching over 10 bases. The CDR3 is 16 amino acids. V lost 3 bases, J lost 2 bases, and 5 bases stayed unmatched. Germline CDR1 reads SGHDN; CDR2 reads FVKESK. The CDR3 DNA is TGTGCCAGCAGCCAGGCAACTAGCGGGGACACAGATACGCAGTATTTT. Translation: CASSQATSGDTDTQYF.

This clonotype was counted only a few times. The CDR3 spells CASSRRGIETQYF. In DNA, the CDR3 is TGTGCCAGCAGCCGCCGGGGGATAGAGACCCAGTACTTC. The rearrangement uses TRBV3-1 and TRBJ2-5; D might be TRBD2 (6 bases). The CDR3 has 13 residues. Germline CDR1 LGHDT, CDR2 YNNKEL (reference sequence). V lost 4 bases to trimming and J lost 4 bases, with 10 bases between them.

This rearrangement joins TRBV14 to TRBJ2-1; D not certain. With 1 base removed from V and 2 bases from J, the gap between germline ends came to 15 bases. The V gene's germline CDR1 is SGHDN and CDR2 FVKESK. This CDR3 contains 17 residues. CDR3 in DNA: TGTGCCAGCAGCCAAGGGTTTCGAGGTCCGACCTACAATGAGCAGTTCTTC. Translated, it gives CASSQGFRGPTYNEQFF.